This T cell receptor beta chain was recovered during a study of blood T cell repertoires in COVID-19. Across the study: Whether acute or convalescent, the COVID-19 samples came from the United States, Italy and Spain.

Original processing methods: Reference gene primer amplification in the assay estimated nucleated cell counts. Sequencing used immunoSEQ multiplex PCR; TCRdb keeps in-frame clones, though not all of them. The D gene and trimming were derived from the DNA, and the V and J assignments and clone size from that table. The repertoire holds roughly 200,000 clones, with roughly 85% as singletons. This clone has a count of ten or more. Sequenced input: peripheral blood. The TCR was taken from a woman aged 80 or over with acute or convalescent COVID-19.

The CDR3 DNA is TGTGCCAGCAGCTTAGGAAGCCTCAACACTGAAGCTTTCTTT. Amino acid sequence: CASSLGSLNTEAFF. The chain joins TRBV13 to TRBJ1-1; D is unresolved. The CDR3 totals 14 residues. V was clipped by 0 bases and J by 2 bases, with 7 bases between them. In germline, CDR1 is PRHDT, CDR2 FYEKMQ (reference sequence).